This entry concerns a single T cell receptor beta chain. Its antigen is currently not known. No quality values exist for individual bases; no much larger clone is one base distant. V is pruned by 5 bases and J by 2 bases, leaving 12 bases of the junction without a gene match. Taken from cysteine to phenylalanine, the CDR3 has 16 residues. Only the CDR3 DNA is retained, 48 bases long and in frame from the first base. The donors were healthy, HIV-negative adults who had no recently reported acute infections or vaccinations. Every donor was a Caucasian adult residing in Nashville, Tennessee, USA. CD4+ T cells were enriched through magnetic negative selection, after which naive cells were positively selected on CD45RA and the remaining negative fraction served as the memory subset. After blood collection by leukapheresis, PBMCs were isolated using Ficoll-Histopaque density gradient centrifugation and then cryopreserved in the vapor phase of liquid nitrogen. Purity and quantity of every magnetically sorted T cell population were checked by analytical flow cytometry. Each sorted fraction had its genomic DNA isolated and then quantified by UV absorbance on a Nanodrop 2000c.

Using the deep immunoSEQ assay, multiplex PCR amplified TCR CDR3 regions from genomic DNA. For each cell subset, the extracted genomic DNA was distributed evenly across all wells of several immunoSEQ 96-well plates, and each plate served as one replicate. For sorted subsets, 200 to 250 ng genomic DNA, equal to tens of thousands of T cell genomes, was loaded into each replicate PCR. Purified libraries were quantified with a Qubit 3.0 fluorometer, sized on a Bioanalyzer 2100, and re-quantified with the KAPA Library Quantification kit. A separate single-read 150-cycle Illumina NextSeq 550 flow cell was used to sequence each immunoSEQ 96-well plate. Turning to the authors' computational methods: The immunoSEQ output contained only junctional sequences without quality scores, so filtering could not match that applied to full-length reads. To assign V/J genes and CDR3, sequences were annotated against IMGT germline references using PyIR, a Python wrapper for IgBLAST v1.9. Any read was removed if the V/J assignment was weak (E-value above 1e-6), the CDR3 was missing, or the read contained stop codons, out-of-frame junctions, or ambiguous translated residues. A V3J clonotype was defined by an identical inferred V gene, J gene, and CDR3 amino acid sequence. To compute the percentage overlap between repertoires, the number of shared unique clonotypes was divided by the size of the smaller repertoire. RTK rarefaction, the Chao1 estimator, and Recon v2.1 estimates of unobserved clonotypes were used to assess repertoire richness. Generation probabilities for all TCRbeta clonotypes obtained by the gDNA method from a few donors were computed using OLGA. TCRdb retrieved this table from immuneACCESS and kept in-frame rearrangements only. Not all clones are present; in checked studies, unresolved V genes account for under half, and no reason is known for the remainder. D and trimming come from the DNA, and the V and J calls and clone size come from that table. The sample data list about 1 million clones, and approximately 72% of these were observed just once. The ten most abundant clones make up 1.2% to 1.5% of the sample.

The data were obtained in a study of shared clonotypes between healthy human individuals (dated by TCRdb to the early 2020s). Broadly, across the study: The cohort comprised two women and three men aged 18 to 49 years. Per donor, three plates each were used for CD4 naive and CD4 memory, two for CD8 naive, and one for CD8 memory. Blood TCR repertoires of five healthy adults were deeply sequenced to estimate repertoire size and the extent of clonotype sharing between individuals. Different laboratories and diverse techniques were used to prepare libraries and sequence TCR repertoires, to increase sequencing depth and limit assay-specific biases. Leukapheresis yielded between about 0.85 and 10 billion PBMCs per donor.

Here is what the overall study found, with its caveats: Even with the large sequencing depth, rarefaction of the sorted-subset datasets indicated that sequencing was incomplete. Naive subsets generally had larger estimated clonotype richness than memory subsets. Sampling was limited to blood, and TCR repertoires in tissue likely differ from TCR repertoires in blood. Clonotypes shared by all four sorted-subset donors showed higher generation probabilities than non-shared clonotypes. Pairwise subsampling led to the expectation that sequencing depth would affect the degree of clonotype sharing among donors. The genetic and exposure-history diversity represented was limited by the small number of donors. Across four donors, around 5% of naive CD4, approximately 3.6% of naive CD8, under 2.5% of memory CD4, and 0.4% to 0.45% of memory CD8 clonotypes were shared.

The clonotype was recovered from a man aged 18 to 30 in good health. The material sequenced was memory CD4+ T cells sorted from blood. The cell subset or site label corresponds to: CD45RA-negative fraction. The chain links TRBV5-3 with TRBJ1-2; the central 7 bases match TRBD1. TRBV5-3 is labeled an ORF, and its function is uncertain. The bases read TGTGCCAGAAGTCTTACACACAGGGGCAGGAACTATGGCTACACCTTC. Protein translation: CARSLTHRGRNYGYTF.